This entry features one T cell receptor (beta chain) sequence. Its cognate antigen is unknown. The sample originates from a study of post-analysis software for immune sequencing data. Study at large: Some patients lacked subtype; others had relapsing-remitting, secondary progressive or progressive-relapsing disease.

Each TCR beta cDNA library carried unique molecular identifiers. Input amounts of 1 to 10 million T cells were used. These gave about 500,000 cDNA molecules, so each molecule approximated one T cell. TCRdb passed the PCR reads through MiXCR, listing each CDR3 protein once. The table shows more than 450,000 distinct CDR3 sequences, with about 40% occurring only once. General study results and limits: Controls significantly exceeded multiple sclerosis patients in normalized Chao1 diversity.

Input material: blood. The receptor was derived from a girl aged 5-17 years with multiple sclerosis.

The CDR3 sequence is CASISTGRSYEQYF. The DNA of the CDR3 is TGTGCCAGCATCTCGACGGGACGGTCCTACGAGCAGTACTTC. This chain links TRBV28 with TRBJ2-7; D tentatively reads TRBD1 or TRBD2 (5 bases each). Trimming pared 7 bases from V and 1 base from J, leaving 14 bases between. The CDR3 contains 14 residues. Germline CDR1 MDHEN, CDR2 SYDVKM.